The next 29 T cell receptor beta chains were all read from a single sample in a study of control samples from healthy donors and cancer patients. The assay was immunoSEQ multiplex PCR, and TCRdb's table has in-frame clones only and misses some. There are about 150,000 clones in the sample; approximately 96% occur only once, and approximately 6.1% lies in the top ten. Sequenced material: blood. The receptors stem from a man aged 35-49 years in good health.

The chain links TRBV5-6 to TRBJ2-3; TRBD2 aligns across 8 bases. This CDR3 spans 15 amino acids. The V segment lost 0 bases and the J segment 3 bases; nucleotides outside the gene matches: 3. Germline V gene sequence: CDR1 SGHDT, CDR2 YYEEEE. The chain's CDR3 is CASSLAGGPTDTQYF. The CDR3 DNA reads as TGTGCCAGCAGCTTGGCGGGGGGGCCGACAGATACGCAGTATTTT.

The rearrangement joins TRBV24-1 to TRBJ1-2, with D tentatively TRBD1 (5 bases). The germline V gene encodes CDR1 KGHDR and CDR2 SFDVKD. CDR3 length: 14 residues. The V end was cut by 4 bases, the J end by 2 bases, with 10 bases between. CDR3 in DNA: TGTGCCACCAGTGACAGGGCGACCAACTATGGCTACACCTTC. Translated, it gives CATSDRATNYGYTF.

This chain connects TRBV6-1 to TRBJ1-2; D uncertain. The length of the CDR3 is 12 residues. Trimming took 1 base from V and 8 from J, leaving 8 bases between them. Germline V CDR1 and CDR2: MNHNS, SASEGT. The CDR3 reads CASSEVGNGYTF. In DNA, the CDR3 is TGTGCCAGCAGTGAAGTAGGGAACGGCTACACCTTC.

V and J are TRBV9 and TRBJ1-4; a possible D gene is TRBD1 (5 bases). Trimming shortened V by 0 bases and J by 7 bases, and 10 bases separated the two germline ends. This CDR3 spans 14 amino acids. The germline CDR1 and CDR2 sequences are SGDLS and YYNGEE. The CDR3 nucleotides read TGTGCCAGCAGCGTAGAGGGACTCGGTGAAAAACTGTTTTTT. Translated, it gives CASSVEGLGEKLFF.

V usage is TRBV18 and J usage is TRBJ1-2; 9 nucleotides line up with TRBD1. Germline V gives CDR1 KGHSH, CDR2 LQKENI. V shed 6 bases and J 0 bases; nucleotides not matched to a gene: 8. This CDR3 is 16 amino acids long. The CDR3: CASSRRQGGTNYGYTF. The CDR3 nucleotides are TGTGCCAGCTCTCGTCGACAGGGGGGGACTAACTATGGCTACACCTTC.

This clone was detected once. The genes are TRBV6-1 and TRBJ1-1; D ambiguous. V was clipped by 2 bases and J by 7 bases, with 14 bases between them. CDR1 is MNHNS and CDR2 is SASEGT in the germline V gene. CDR3 size: 14 residues. The CDR3: CASSETLGQVEAFF. The CDR3 coding sequence is TGTGCCAGCAGTGAAACATTAGGGCAGGTTGAAGCTTTCTTT.

J is TRBJ1-6 and V is TRBV2; no reliable D call. CDR3 length: 13 residues. V was cut by 4 bases and J by 7 bases, with 8 bases left in between. Germline assignment: CDR1 SNHLY and CDR2 FYNNEI. The CDR3 nucleotides read TGTGCCAGCAGTGGCACAGTGAATTCACCCCTCCACTTT. As protein: CASSGTVNSPLHF.

The chain is built from TRBV4-1 and TRBJ2-3; unclear D gene. V lost 2 bases and J lost 5, with 11 bases in between. Germline V gene lookup returns CDR1 MGHRA and CDR2 YSYEKL. This CDR3 is built from 14 residues. The CDR3 bases are TGCGCCAGCAGCCAAAGGATTGTGGGAGATACGCAGTATTTT. This sequence encodes CASSQRIVGDTQYF.

This chain links TRBV2 with TRBJ2-7, with a weak D call TRBD2 (7 bases). This CDR3 has 17 residues. Per germline, CDR1 SNHLY and CDR2 FYNNEI. Trimming stripped 7 bases from V and 2 bases from J, with 24 bases between. DNA for the CDR3: TGTGCCAGCACCGATAGGGGGGGGATAATAGGACCCTACGAGCAGTACTTC. This translates into CASTDRGGIIGPYEQYF.

The V and J genes are TRBV27 and TRBJ1-5, with D possibly TRBD1 on 5 matching bases. Trimming took 2 bases from V and 1 from J, leaving 9 bases between them. CDR3 length: 15 amino acids. CDR1 MNHEY and CDR2 SMNVEV come from the germline V gene (reference sequence). CDR3: CASSLRTSSNQPQHF. CDR3 sequence (DNA): TGTGCCAGCAGTTTACGGACATCGAGCAATCAGCCCCAGCATTTT.

The chain's CDR3 is CATSDQGASEAFF. The CDR3 nucleotides read TGTGCCACCAGTGACCAGGGGGCCTCTGAAGCTTTCTTT. This chain joins TRBV24-1 and TRBJ1-1; TRBD1 aligns across 8 bases. With V trimmed by 4 bases and J by 6 bases, 3 bases remained unmatched. CDR1 and CDR2 (germline): KGHDR, SFDVKD. The CDR3 runs to 13 residues.

The chain has TRBV28 and TRBJ1-3; the D gene is possibly TRBD1 (5 bases). Trimming took off 6 bases at V and 7 bases at J, with 19 bases between the two ends. The CDR3 has 15 residues. Germline V gene sequence: CDR1 MDHEN, CDR2 SYDVKM. The CDR3 reads CASSPRGQGGNTIYF. The CDR3, as DNA: TGTGCCAGCAGCCCCCGGGGTCAGGGAGGGAACACCATATATTTT.

The rearrangement joins TRBV7-2 to TRBJ1-6; TRBD1 matches at 9 bases. With V trimmed by 5 bases and J by 9 bases, 8 bases remained unmatched. This CDR3 spans 15 amino acids. Germline values: CDR1 SGHTA, CDR2 FQGNSA. In DNA, the CDR3 is TGTGCCAGCAGCATAGAGGGACAGGGCGTTTCACCCCTCCACTTT. Protein product: CASSIEGQGVSPLHF.

This chain connects TRBV27 to TRBJ1-5; D is undetermined. The CDR3 sequence is 15 residues long. V was cut by 6 bases and J by 1 base, with 13 bases left in between. Germline V gives CDR1 MNHEY, CDR2 SMNVEV (reference sequence). In nucleotides, the CDR3 is TGTGCCAGCAGCCCGGACGGGCGGAGCAATCAGCCCCAGCATTTT. Protein product: CASSPDGRSNQPQHF.

The V call is TRBV6-2 or TRBV6-3, the J call TRBJ1-1, with a tentative D call TRBD1 (5 bases). CDR1 MNHEY and CDR2 SVGEGT come from the germline V gene. This CDR3 contains 13 residues. Trimming removed 3 bases from V and 11 bases from J, with 16 bases in between. CDR3 loop: CASSYEGTRGAFF. Written as DNA, the CDR3 is TGTGCCAGCAGTTATGAGGGGACCCGAGGGGCTTTCTTT.

This clone was recorded only once. This chain joins TRBV5-4 and TRBJ1-1; 8 bases match TRBD1. Germline V gene sequence: CDR1 SGHNT, CDR2 YYREEE (reference sequence). This CDR3 is built from 15 residues. Losses at the gene ends were 4 bases for V and 3 bases for J; bases not matched to a gene: 8. The CDR3 protein is CASSTRDRPYTEAFF. CDR3 nucleotide sequence: TGTGCCAGCAGCACCCGGGACAGGCCCTACACTGAAGCTTTCTTT.

The rearrangement uses TRBV30 and TRBJ1-3; D is uncertain. In germline, CDR1 is GTSNPN, CDR2 SVGIG (reference sequence). Trimming took off 0 bases at V and 2 bases at J, with 5 bases between the two ends. This CDR3 comprises 13 residues. DNA for the CDR3: TGTGCCTGGAGTGTAATGGCTGGAAACACCATATATTTT. Translated, it gives CAWSVMAGNTIYF.

The J gene is TRBJ1-2, the V gene TRBV10-2; a possible D gene is TRBD1 (6 bases). The V and J ends lost 8 bases and 6 bases respectively, with 16 bases between them. Per germline, CDR1 WSHSY and CDR2 SAAADI. The CDR3 has 13 amino acids. Here the CDR3 DNA reads TGCGCCAGCGGGGGGCCGGTAGGTGATGGCTACACCTTC. As protein: CASGGPVGDGYTF.

The rearrangement joins TRBV6-5 to TRBJ1-2, with D possibly being TRBD1 (5 bases). Germline V CDR1 and CDR2: MNHEY, SVGAGI. Trimming took 6 bases from V and 4 from J, leaving 12 bases between them. CDR3 length: 13 residues. The DNA of the CDR3 is TGTGCCAGCAGGGGGACGGTTGTCTATGGCTACACCTTC. It codes for CASRGTVVYGYTF.

The J gene is TRBJ1-6, the V gene TRBV6-2 or TRBV6-3; a weak D match, TRBD1 (5 bases). The CDR3 is made up of 15 amino acids. Germline loops: CDR1 MNHEY, CDR2 SVGEGT. Trimming removed 6 bases at V and 10 bases at J, with 19 bases between. Here the CDR3 reads CASSLTQGTRSPLHF. The CDR3, as DNA: TGTGCCAGCAGCCTCACTCAGGGAACGAGGTCACCCCTCCACTTT.

This chain uses TRBV19 with TRBJ1-6, with D tentatively TRBD1 (6 bases). Germline CDR1 is LNHDA and CDR2 is SQIVND (reference sequence). V lost 6 bases, J lost 0 bases, and 18 bases lay in between. The CDR3 is 18 amino acids. CDR3 coding DNA: TGTGCCAGTAGCCGAGAGGGGGGTTCTAGCTCCTATAATTCACCCCTCCACTTT. Translating it yields CASSREGGSSSYNSPLHF.

The rearrangement joins TRBV4-1 to TRBJ1-1, with D hard to call. V was shortened by 3 bases and J by 0 bases, with 17 bases between the two germline ends. From germline, CDR1 is MGHRA and CDR2 YSYEKL. This CDR3 is built from 17 residues. In DNA form, the CDR3 reads TGCGCCAGCAGCCATCCCGCCTTGGGCAGTATGAACACTGAAGCTTTCTTT. Amino acid sequence: CASSHPALGSMNTEAFF.

The rearrangement uses TRBV7-8 and TRBJ2-3, with D unclear. The CDR3 sequence is 17 residues long. Per the germline V gene, CDR1 is SGHVS and CDR2 is FQNEAQ. Trimming took 4 bases from V and 2 from J, leaving 19 bases between them. CDR3: CASSSTGTTLYTDTQYF. CDR3 coding DNA: TGTGCCAGCAGCTCCACCGGAACCACCCTATACACAGATACGCAGTATTTT.

The genes are TRBV6-1 and TRBJ1-1; D possibly corresponds to TRBD1 (6 bases). Trimming removed 3 bases at V and 5 bases at J, with 10 bases between. CDR1 MNHNS and CDR2 SASEGT come from the germline V gene. CDR3 length: 13 residues. CDR3 DNA: TGTGCCAGCAGTGAGGTTAGGGGGACTGAAGCTTTCTTT. It specifies CASSEVRGTEAFF.

This chain links TRBV19 with TRBJ2-4; a weak D match, TRBD1 (6 bases). Trimming took 3 bases from V and 9 from J, leaving 15 bases between them. This CDR3 contains 14 residues. Germline V lookup: CDR1 LNHDA, CDR2 SQIVND (reference sequence). In DNA form, the CDR3 reads TGTGCCAGTAGTATCCCAGACAGGTTCGGCATTCAGTACTTC. It is translated as CASSIPDRFGIQYF.

V is TRBV27 and J is TRBJ1-2; 8 bases align to TRBD1. This CDR3 has 18 amino acids. The germline V gene has CDR1 MNHEY and CDR2 SMNVEV (reference sequence). With V trimmed by 0 bases and J by 2 bases, 11 bases remained unmatched. Here the CDR3 reads CASSLSARGQGFNYGYTF. Written as DNA, the CDR3 is TGTGCCAGCAGTTTATCGGCCCGTGGACAGGGTTTCAACTATGGCTACACCTTC.

The V and J genes are TRBV6-5 and TRBJ1-1, with D perhaps TRBD1 (5 bases). The CDR3 runs to 15 residues. Germline lookup yields CDR1 MNHEY and CDR2 SVGAGI. V gave up 3 bases and J gave up 1 base, with 12 bases separating them. Here the CDR3 DNA reads TGTGCCAGCAGTTATAGTACAGGCCCGAACACTGAAGCTTTCTTT. It yields the protein CASSYSTGPNTEAFF.

In DNA, the CDR3 is TGTGCCACCAGTGACCCAGGGACAGCGGGAAACAATGAGCAGTTCTTC. It encodes CATSDPGTAGNNEQFF. The chain uses TRBV24-1 and TRBJ2-1; D is possibly TRBD1 or TRBD2 (7 bases each). This CDR3 spans 16 amino acids. The germline V and J ends were trimmed by 4 bases and 5 bases, with 17 bases remaining between them. CDR1 and CDR2 (germline): KGHDR, SFDVKD.

The chain carries TRBV27 and TRBJ1-1; TRBD1 aligns across 8 bases. The CDR3 length is 13 residues. The germline gives CDR1 MNHEY, CDR2 SMNVEV (reference sequence). V lost 5 bases to trimming and J lost 7 bases; unmatched junction nucleotides: 6. The CDR3 DNA follows: TGTGCCAGCAGTCTTGGACAGGGCGGTGAAGCTTTCTTT. Translated, it gives CASSLGQGGEAFF.